This T cell receptor beta chain was identified in a study of blood T cell repertoires in COVID-19 (TCRdb year 2020). Some background on the complete study: Samples covering the acute and convalescent phases of COVID-19 were provided by collaborators in the United States, Italy and Spain. The repertoires were made available in a free public database intended to serve as a resource for research on the immune response to SARS-CoV-2. Deeply sampled blood TCRbeta repertoires from subjects exposed to, actively infected with, or recovered from COVID-19 were included in the dataset. The samples were drawn from the first 160 participants of the ongoing ImmuneRACE study and from about 1,200 subjects provided by 6 global collaborators. The material from the prospective study consisted of cDNA or gDNA derived from T cells, B-cell-depleted T cells, or PBMCs. Nearly every sample came with metadata listing a de-identified subject ID, COVID-19 status, age in years and sex. Where HLA class I and class II types were available, the types were taken from metadata supplied by the sample provider, not from assay-based typing.

Each collaborating institution followed its own protocols to collect whole blood in K2EDTA tubes. For TCRbeta analysis, collaborator samples were shipped as frozen whole blood, as isolated PBMCs, or as DNA extracted from either sample type. Overall results and qualifications from the work: The quantity of clinical and demographic metadata differed by source and by participant and was supplied without curation.

The immunoSEQ Assay, a bias-controlled multiplex PCR, was used to amplify TCRbeta CDR3 regions from genomic DNA. Turning to the authors' computational methods: The number of nucleated cells in each sample was estimated by amplification of reference gene primers within the assay. Sequence reads were collapsed and filtered to measure the absolute abundance of every unique TCRbeta CDR3 rearrangement. For each sample, productive Simpson clonality was calculated as the square root of Simpson's diversity index across productive rearrangements. TCRdb limited this immuneACCESS table to in-frame rearrangements with V and J called. A share of clones is missing; checked studies link under half to unresolved V genes, and the rest is unexplained. V, J and clone size reflect that table, while D and trimming were determined from the DNA. This sample has about 50,000 clones in its table, and roughly 84% of those were observed once. The ten largest clones capture 5.5% to 7.5% of the sample.

V trim: 1 base; J trim: 6 bases; unmatched bases: 4. The cysteine opens and the phenylalanine closes a CDR3 of 14 amino acids. Left in the record is the CDR3 DNA by itself, 42 bases read in frame from the first base. The germline V gene specifies LGHNT as CDR1 and FRNRAP as CDR2. Comments on this clone: Its antigen specificity is not known. No much larger clone is present one base from it, and per-base qualities are unavailable.

This receptor was taken from a man aged 45 to 65 with active COVID-19. The sample comprised peripheral blood. This chain is built from TRBV12-5 and TRBJ1-1; 8 middle bases align to TRBD1. CDR3 reads: CASGLADRVAEAFF. At the DNA level, the sequence is TGTGCTAGTGGTTTGGCGGACAGGGTCGCTGAAGCTTTCTTT.